The rows below give T cell receptor beta chains drawn from one sample of a study of cytomegalovirus exposure and HLA in healthy donors. TCRdb keeps only in-frame clones here, not all; method: immunoSEQ multiplex PCR. The top ten hold roughly 2.8% of the sample, which has under 150,000 clones, more than 60% seen once. Sequencing was carried out using PBMCs. These receptors all stem from a male donor in good health and CMV-seronegative. CDR3s include the opening cysteine and the closing phenylalanine or tryptophan. D genes are given only for firm matches. Size values are once, few and many counts, or a class for expanded clones, and some rows have none.

abundance	j_gene	d_gene	v_gene	CDR3nt	CDR3aa
.	TRBJ2-7	.	TRBV5-4	TGTGCCAGCAGCTTTCTAAGCTCCTACGAGCAGTACTTC	CASSFLSSYEQYF
.	TRBJ1-2	.	TRBV27	TGTGCCAGCACTCCTGGTAGGAGGAACTATGGCTACACCTTC	CASTPGRRNYGYTF
.	TRBJ2-5	TRBD2	TRBV7-2	TGTGCCACCGAGCGGGGGGACCAAGAGACCCAGTACTTC	CATERGDQETQYF
.	TRBJ1-3	.	TRBV5-1	TGCGCCAGCAGCTCACTAACAGGGTCCTCTGGAAACACCATATATTTT	CASSSLTGSSGNTIYF
once	TRBJ1-1	.	TRBV19	TGTGCCAGTAGTATCCGGGGGATGAACACTGAAGCTTTCTTT	CASSIRGMNTEAFF
few	TRBJ2-7	TRBD2	TRBV6-5	TGTGCCAGCAGTTACTCGACAGCGGGAGCCCACGAGCAGTACTTC	CASSYSTAGAHEQYF
.	TRBJ1-2	TRBD1	TRBV6-5	TGTGCCAGCAGGGGACAGGACCTCTCTAACTATGGCTACACCTTC	CASRGQDLSNYGYTF
.	TRBJ1-1	.	TRBV19	TGTGCCAGTAGTGAACAGGTTGACACTGAAGCTTTCTTT	CASSEQVDTEAFF
few	TRBJ1-5	.	TRBV5-1	TGCGCCAGCAGCTTGGGGACCACCGAGAGGGAGCCCCAGCATTTT	CASSLGTTEREPQHF
.	TRBJ2-2	.	TRBV11-3	TGTGCCAGCAGCTCTACAGGAAACACCGGGGAGCTGTTTTTT	CASSSTGNTGELFF
.	TRBJ2-7	TRBD2	TRBV29-1	TGCAGCGCGGCCGGGGGGGCGAGATACGAGCAGTACTTC	CSAAGGARYEQYF